A selection of T cell receptor beta chains follows, all from one sample in a study of CD8 T cells in Susac syndrome. TCRdb passed the immunoSEQ multiplex PCR reads through MiXCR, listing each CDR3 protein once. The data contain roughly 180,000 distinct CDR3 sequences, approximately 95% of them singletons. What was sequenced was CD4+ T cells from PBMCs. The receptors shown here come from a human donor in good health. Each CDR3 is given without its conserved first and last residue. Each record gives: V gene, J gene, CDR3 protein.

V: TRBV20-1
J: TRBJ2-3
CDR3: SASKIRLAADTQY

V: TRBV7-8
J: TRBJ1-2
CDR3: ASSLVFGYGYT

V: TRBV3-1
J: TRBJ2-3
CDR3: ASSQGYTQY

V: TRBV28
J: TRBJ2-5
CDR3: AGSDRRGTQY

V: TRBV7-2
J: TRBJ1-1
CDR3: ASSQSLTDTEAF

V: TRBV29-1
J: TRBJ2-7
CDR3: SVVGQGYEQY

V: TRBV4-3
J: TRBJ2-2
CDR3: ASSQSENTGELF

V: TRBV29-1
J: TRBJ1-1
CDR3: SVKDRPFRAPMNTEAF

V: TRBV27
J: TRBJ2-3
CDR3: ASSPRAWGADTQY

V: TRBV11-2
J: TRBJ2-5
CDR3: ASSFTGIQETQY

V: TRBV29-1
J: TRBJ2-1
CDR3: SVGTSIDEQF

V: TRBV15
J: TRBJ2-7
CDR3: ATSRGGTSGGSRY

V: TRBV20-1
J: TRBJ2-1
CDR3: SAQRLAGVGHEQF

V: TRBV24-1
J: TRBJ2-1
CDR3: ATSDPPPREQF

V: TRBV7-2
J: TRBJ2-2
CDR3: ASSSPLNTGELF

V: TRBV23-1
J: TRBJ2-3
CDR3: ATHRRSGTDTQY

V: TRBV12-3/TRBV12-4
J: TRBJ2-5
CDR3: ASSSTRSGTQY

V: TRBV7-9
J: TRBJ2-7
CDR3: ASSSDRGLNEQY

V: TRBV29-1
J: TRBJ2-1
CDR3: SVEELAANEQF

V: TRBV11-2
J: TRBJ2-4
CDR3: ASSITSGSGTKNIQY

V: TRBV9
J: TRBJ2-2
CDR3: ASSVLGTNTGELF

V: TRBV11-1
J: TRBJ1-2
CDR3: ASSLDVYGYT

V: TRBV29-1
J: TRBJ2-1
CDR3: SVEGTSGLRSYNEQF

V: TRBV29-1
J: TRBJ2-5
CDR3: SVVRTAEETQY

V: TRBV6-2/TRBV6-3
J: TRBJ2-7
CDR3: ASSYRGQYLSYEQY

V: TRBV29-1
J: TRBJ1-2
CDR3: SVALGWLGYT